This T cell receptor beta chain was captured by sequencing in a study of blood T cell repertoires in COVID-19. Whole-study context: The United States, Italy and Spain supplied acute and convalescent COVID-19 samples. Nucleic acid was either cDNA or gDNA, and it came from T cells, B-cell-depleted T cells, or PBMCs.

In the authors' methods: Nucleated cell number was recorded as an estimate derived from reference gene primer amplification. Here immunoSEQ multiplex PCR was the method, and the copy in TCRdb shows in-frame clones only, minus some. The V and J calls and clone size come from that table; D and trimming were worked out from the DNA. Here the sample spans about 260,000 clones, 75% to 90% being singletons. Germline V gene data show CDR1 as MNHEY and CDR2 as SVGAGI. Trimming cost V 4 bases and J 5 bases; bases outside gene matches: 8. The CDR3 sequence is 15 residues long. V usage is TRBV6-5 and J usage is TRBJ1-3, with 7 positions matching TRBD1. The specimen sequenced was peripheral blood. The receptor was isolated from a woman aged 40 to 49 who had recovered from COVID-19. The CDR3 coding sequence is TGTGCCAGCAGTTCGACAGGGACGAAGAGAAACACCATATATTTT. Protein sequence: CASSSTGTKRNTIYF.